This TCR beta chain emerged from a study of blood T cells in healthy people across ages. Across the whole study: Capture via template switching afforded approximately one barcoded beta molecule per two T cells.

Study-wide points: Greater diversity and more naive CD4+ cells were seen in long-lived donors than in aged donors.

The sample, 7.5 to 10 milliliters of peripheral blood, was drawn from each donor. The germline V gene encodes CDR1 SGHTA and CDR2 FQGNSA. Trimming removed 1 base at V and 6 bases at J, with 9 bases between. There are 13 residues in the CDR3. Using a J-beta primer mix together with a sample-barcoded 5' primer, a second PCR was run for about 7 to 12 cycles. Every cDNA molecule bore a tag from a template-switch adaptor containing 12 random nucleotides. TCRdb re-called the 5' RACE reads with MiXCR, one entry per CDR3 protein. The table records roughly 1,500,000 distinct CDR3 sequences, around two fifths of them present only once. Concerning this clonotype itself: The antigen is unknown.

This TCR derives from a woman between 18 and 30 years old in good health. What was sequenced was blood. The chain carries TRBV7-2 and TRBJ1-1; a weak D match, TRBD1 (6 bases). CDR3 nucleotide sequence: TGTGCCAGCAGCTTAGAGCCAGGGGCTGAAGCTTTCTTT. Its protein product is CASSLEPGAEAFF.